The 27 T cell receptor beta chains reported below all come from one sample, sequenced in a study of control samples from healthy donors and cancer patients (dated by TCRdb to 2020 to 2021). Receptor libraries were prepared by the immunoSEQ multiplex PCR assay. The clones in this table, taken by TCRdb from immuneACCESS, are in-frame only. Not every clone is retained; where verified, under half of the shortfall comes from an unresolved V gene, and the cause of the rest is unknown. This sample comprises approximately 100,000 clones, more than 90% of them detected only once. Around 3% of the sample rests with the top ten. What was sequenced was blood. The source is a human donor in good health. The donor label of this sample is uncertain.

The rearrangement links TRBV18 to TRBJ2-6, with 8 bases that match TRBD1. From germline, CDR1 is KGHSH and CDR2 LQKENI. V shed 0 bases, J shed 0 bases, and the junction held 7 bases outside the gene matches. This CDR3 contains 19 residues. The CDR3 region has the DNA TGTGCCAGCTCACCACCGCTGGGACAGGTGAACTCTGGGGCCAACGTCCTGACTTTC. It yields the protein CASSPPLGQVNSGANVLTF.

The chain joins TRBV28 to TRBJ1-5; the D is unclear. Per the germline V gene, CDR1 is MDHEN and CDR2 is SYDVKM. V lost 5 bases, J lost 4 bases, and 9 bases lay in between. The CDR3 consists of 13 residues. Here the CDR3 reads CASSPLGNQPQHF. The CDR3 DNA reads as TGTGCCAGCAGTCCCCTAGGTAATCAGCCCCAGCATTTT.

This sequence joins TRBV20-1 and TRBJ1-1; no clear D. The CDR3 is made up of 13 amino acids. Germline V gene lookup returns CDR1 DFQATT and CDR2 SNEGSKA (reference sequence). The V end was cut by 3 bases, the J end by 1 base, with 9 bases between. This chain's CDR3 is CSASRSANTEAFF. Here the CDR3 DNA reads TGCAGTGCTAGTCGTTCAGCGAACACTGAAGCTTTCTTT.

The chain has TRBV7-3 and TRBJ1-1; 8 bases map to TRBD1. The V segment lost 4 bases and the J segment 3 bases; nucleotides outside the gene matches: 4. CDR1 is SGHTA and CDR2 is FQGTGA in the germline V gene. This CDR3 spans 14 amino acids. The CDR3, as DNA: TGTGCCAGCAGCTCCGGACAGGGTTACACTGAAGCTTTCTTT. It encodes CASSSGQGYTEAFF.

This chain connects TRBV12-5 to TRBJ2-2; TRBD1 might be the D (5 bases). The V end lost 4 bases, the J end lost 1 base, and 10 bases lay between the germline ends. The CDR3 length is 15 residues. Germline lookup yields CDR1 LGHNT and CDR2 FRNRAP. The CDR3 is CASGSGQGNTGELFF. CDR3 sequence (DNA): TGTGCTAGTGGTTCTGGGCAGGGGAACACCGGGGAGCTGTTTTTT.

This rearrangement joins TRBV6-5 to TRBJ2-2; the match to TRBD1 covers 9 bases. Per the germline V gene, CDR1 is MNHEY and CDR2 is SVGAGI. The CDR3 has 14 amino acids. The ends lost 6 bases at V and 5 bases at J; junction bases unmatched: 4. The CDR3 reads CASRRQGVTGELFF. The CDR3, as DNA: TGTGCCAGCAGACGACAGGGGGTTACCGGGGAGCTGTTTTTT.

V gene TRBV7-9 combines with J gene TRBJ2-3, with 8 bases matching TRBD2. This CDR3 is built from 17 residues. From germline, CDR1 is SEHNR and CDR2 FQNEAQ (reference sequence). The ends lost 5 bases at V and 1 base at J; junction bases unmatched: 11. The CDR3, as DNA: TGTGCCAGCAGCCTCCAGGTCGGGGGGGCTGGCACAGATACGCAGTATTTT. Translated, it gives CASSLQVGGAGTDTQYF.

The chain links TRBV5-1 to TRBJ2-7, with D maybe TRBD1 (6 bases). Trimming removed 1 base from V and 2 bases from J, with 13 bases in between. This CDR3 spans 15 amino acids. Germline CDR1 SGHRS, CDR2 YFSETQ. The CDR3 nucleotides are TGCGCCAGCAGCTTGAGGACAGTGGGTACCTACGAGCAGTACTTC. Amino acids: CASSLRTVGTYEQYF.

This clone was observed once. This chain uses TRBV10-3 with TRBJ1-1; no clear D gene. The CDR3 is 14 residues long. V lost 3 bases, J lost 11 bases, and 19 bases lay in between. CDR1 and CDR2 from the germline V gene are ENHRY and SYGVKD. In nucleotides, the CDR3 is TGTGCCATCAGTGATTTTGGCCAGACGGCCGGGGCTTTCTTT. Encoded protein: CAISDFGQTAGAFF.

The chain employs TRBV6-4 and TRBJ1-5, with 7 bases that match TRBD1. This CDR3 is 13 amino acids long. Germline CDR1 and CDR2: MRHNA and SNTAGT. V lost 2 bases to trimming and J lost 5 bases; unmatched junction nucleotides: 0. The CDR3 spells CASSDDRDQPQHF. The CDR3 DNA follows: TGTGCCAGCAGTGACGACAGGGATCAGCCCCAGCATTTT.

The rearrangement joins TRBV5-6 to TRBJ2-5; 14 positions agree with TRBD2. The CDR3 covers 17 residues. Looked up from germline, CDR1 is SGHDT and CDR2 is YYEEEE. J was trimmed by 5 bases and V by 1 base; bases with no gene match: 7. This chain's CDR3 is CASSLRMTSGGAETQYF. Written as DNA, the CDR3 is TGTGCCAGCAGCTTGAGAATGACTAGCGGGGGGGCCGAGACCCAGTACTTC.

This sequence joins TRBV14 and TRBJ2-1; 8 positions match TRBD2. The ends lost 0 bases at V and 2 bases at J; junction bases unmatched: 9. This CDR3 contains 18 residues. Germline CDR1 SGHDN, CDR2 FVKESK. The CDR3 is CASSQDLGGGYPYNEQFF. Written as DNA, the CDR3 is TGTGCCAGCAGCCAAGATCTAGGCGGGGGGTACCCCTACAATGAGCAGTTCTTC.

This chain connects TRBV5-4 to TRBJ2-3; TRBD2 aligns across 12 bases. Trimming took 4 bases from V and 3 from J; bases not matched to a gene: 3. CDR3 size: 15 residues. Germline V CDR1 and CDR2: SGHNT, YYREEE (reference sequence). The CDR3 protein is CASSPGLAGTDTQYF. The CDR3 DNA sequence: TGTGCCAGCAGCCCCGGACTAGCGGGGACAGATACGCAGTATTTT.

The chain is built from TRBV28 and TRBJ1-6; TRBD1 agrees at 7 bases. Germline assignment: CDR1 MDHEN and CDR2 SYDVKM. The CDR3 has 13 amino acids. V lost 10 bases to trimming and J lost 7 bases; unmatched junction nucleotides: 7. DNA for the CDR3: TGTGCCATTAGACAGGGATCAAATTCACCCCTCCACTTT. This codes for CAIRQGSNSPLHF.

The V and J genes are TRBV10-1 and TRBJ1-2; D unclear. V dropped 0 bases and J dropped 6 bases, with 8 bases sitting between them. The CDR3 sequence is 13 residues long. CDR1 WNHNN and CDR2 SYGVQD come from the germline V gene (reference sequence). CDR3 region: CASSESSGDGYTF. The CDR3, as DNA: TGCGCCAGCAGTGAGTCGTCCGGGGATGGCTACACCTTC.

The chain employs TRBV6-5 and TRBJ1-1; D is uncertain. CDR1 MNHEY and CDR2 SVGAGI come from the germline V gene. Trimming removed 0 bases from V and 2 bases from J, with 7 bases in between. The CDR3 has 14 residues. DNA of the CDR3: TGTGCCAGCAGTTACTCCCACGCAAACACTGAAGCTTTCTTT. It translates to CASSYSHANTEAFF.

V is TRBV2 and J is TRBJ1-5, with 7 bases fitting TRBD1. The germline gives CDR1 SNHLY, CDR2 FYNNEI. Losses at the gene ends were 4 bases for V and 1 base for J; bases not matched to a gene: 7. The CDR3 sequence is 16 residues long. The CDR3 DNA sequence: TGTGCCAGCAGTGGGACAGGCCGGGGAAGCAATCAGCCCCAGCATTTT. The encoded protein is CASSGTGRGSNQPQHF.

The CDR3 nucleotides read TGTGCCAGCAGTGGAGGAGCGAACACTGAAGCTTTCTTT. Translation: CASSGGANTEAFF. The chain recombines TRBV25-1 with TRBJ1-1; D not resolved. Germline V gene data show CDR1 as MGHDK and CDR2 as SYGVNS. The ends were cut back, 4 bases at V and 1 base at J, with 7 bases in the middle. The CDR3 has 13 amino acids.

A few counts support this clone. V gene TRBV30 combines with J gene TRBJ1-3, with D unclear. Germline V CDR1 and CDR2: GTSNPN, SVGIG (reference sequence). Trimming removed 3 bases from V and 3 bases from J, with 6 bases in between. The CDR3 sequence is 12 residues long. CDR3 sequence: CAWSNGGNTIYF. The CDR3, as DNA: TGTGCCTGGAGCAACGGTGGAAACACCATATATTTT.

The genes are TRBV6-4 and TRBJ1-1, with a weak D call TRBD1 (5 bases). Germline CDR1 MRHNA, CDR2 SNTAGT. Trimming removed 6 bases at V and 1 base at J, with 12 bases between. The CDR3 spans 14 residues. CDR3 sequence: CASSPQGGNTEAFF. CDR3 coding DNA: TGTGCCAGCAGCCCTCAGGGTGGGAACACTGAAGCTTTCTTT.

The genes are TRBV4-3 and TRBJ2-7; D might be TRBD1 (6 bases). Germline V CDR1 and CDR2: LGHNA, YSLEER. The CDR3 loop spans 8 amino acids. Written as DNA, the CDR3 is TGCGCCAGCAGCCCTAGGGGGGTC. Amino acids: CASSPRGV.

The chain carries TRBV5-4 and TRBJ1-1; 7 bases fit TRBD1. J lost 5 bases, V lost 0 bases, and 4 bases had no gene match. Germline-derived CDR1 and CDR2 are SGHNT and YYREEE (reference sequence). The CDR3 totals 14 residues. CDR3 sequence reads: CASSLAAGGTEAFF. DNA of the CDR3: TGTGCCAGCAGCTTGGCGGCAGGGGGAACTGAAGCTTTCTTT.

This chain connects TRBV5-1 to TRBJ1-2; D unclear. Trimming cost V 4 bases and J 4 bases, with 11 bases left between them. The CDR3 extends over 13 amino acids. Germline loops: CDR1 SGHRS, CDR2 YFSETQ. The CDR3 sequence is CASSTLDGYGYTF. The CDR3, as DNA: TGCGCCAGCAGCACGCTGGACGGCTATGGCTACACCTTC. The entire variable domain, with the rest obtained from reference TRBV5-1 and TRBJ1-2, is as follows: KAGVTQTPRYLIKTRGQQVTLSCSPISGHRSVSWYQQTPGQGLQFLFEYFSETQRNKGNFPGRFSGRQFSNSRSEMNVSTLELGDSALYLCASSTLDGYGYTFGSGTRLTVV.

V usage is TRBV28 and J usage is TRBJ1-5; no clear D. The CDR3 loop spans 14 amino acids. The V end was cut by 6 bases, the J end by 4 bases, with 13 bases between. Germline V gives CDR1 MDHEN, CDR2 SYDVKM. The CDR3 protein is CASSYATGNQPQHF. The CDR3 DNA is TGTGCCAGCAGCTACGCGACGGGGAATCAGCCCCAGCATTTT. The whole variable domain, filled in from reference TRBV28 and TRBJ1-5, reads DVKVTQSSRYLVKRTGEKVFLECVQDMDHENMFWYRQDPGLGLRLIYFSYDVKMKEKGDIPEGYSVSREKKERFSLILESASTNQTSMYLCASSYATGNQPQHFGDGTRLSIL.

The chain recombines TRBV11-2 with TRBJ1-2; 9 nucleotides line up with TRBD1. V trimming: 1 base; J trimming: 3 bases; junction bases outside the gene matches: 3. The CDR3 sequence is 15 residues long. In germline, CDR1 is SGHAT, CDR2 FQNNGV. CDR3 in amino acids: CASSLGDREDYGYTF. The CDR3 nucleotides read TGTGCCAGCAGCTTAGGGGACAGGGAGGACTATGGCTACACCTTC.

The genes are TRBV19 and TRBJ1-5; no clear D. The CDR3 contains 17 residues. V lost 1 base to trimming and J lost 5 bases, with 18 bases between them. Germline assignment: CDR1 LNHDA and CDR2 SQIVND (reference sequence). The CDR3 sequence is CASSIVGGRLSDQPQHF. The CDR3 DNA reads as TGTGCCAGTAGTATAGTAGGAGGGAGACTATCTGATCAGCCCCAGCATTTT.

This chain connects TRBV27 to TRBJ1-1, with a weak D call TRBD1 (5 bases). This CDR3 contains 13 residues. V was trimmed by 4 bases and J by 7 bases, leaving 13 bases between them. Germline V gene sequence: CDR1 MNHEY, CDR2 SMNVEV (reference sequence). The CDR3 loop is CASSSIAGGEAFF. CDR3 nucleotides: TGTGCCAGCAGTTCAATCGCCGGGGGTGAAGCTTTCTTT.